This section outlines one T cell receptor (beta chain) sequence together with its context. Trimming at V came to 5 bases and at J to 4 bases, leaving 9 bases not matched to a gene. Germline values: CDR1 SGHTA, CDR2 FQGNSA. The CDR3 sequence is 16 residues long. Method: immunoSEQ multiplex PCR; TCRdb's copy keeps in-frame clones and lacks some. The repertoire holds roughly 200,000 clones, with around 86% as singletons. This sample is part of a study of blood T cell repertoires in COVID-19. The sequenced material came from PBMCs or T cells enriched from blood (not recorded which). This clonotype was sampled from a man younger than 45 in a cohort exposed to, infected with or recovered from COVID-19 (not recorded which). The V and J genes are TRBV7-2 and TRBJ2-2; TRBD2 matches 8 bases. CDR3 sequence: CASSPRVAGTTGELFF. CDR3 nucleotide sequence: TGTGCCAGCAGCCCCCGGGTAGCGGGGACCACCGGGGAGCTGTTTTTT.